A selection of T cell receptor beta chains follows, all from one sample in a study of blood T cell repertoires in COVID-19. Generated by immunoSEQ multiplex PCR, the TCRdb table keeps only in-frame clones and is missing some. The data contain under 300,000 clones, 60% to 75% of them singletons. The sequenced sample was peripheral blood. The receptors derive from a woman older than 75 with acute or convalescent COVID-19. CDR3s include the opening cysteine and the closing phenylalanine or tryptophan. Each record gives: D gene, clone size, J gene, V gene, CDR3 protein, CDR3 DNA. A D gene is named only where the DNA matches it firmly. For some rows the clone size is stated as once, few or many, or as a class when expanded; others skip it.

d_call: -; clone_size: -; j_call: TRBJ2-1; v_call: TRBV3-1/TRBV3-2; cdr3_aa: CASSQAGTNNEQFF; cdr3_nt: TGTGCCAGCAGCCAAGCCGGGACAAATAATGAGCAGTTCTTC
d_call: TRBD1; clone_size: few; j_call: TRBJ1-2; v_call: TRBV7-9; cdr3_aa: CASSPPTGGFYGYTF; cdr3_nt: TGTGCCAGCAGCCCCCCAACAGGGGGCTTTTATGGCTACACCTTC
d_call: TRBD1; clone_size: -; j_call: TRBJ1-4; v_call: TRBV3-1/TRBV3-2; cdr3_aa: CASSSRQGDEKLFF; cdr3_nt: TGTGCCAGCAGCTCTCGACAGGGTGATGAAAAACTGTTTTTT
d_call: TRBD2; clone_size: few; j_call: TRBJ2-3; v_call: TRBV5-1; cdr3_aa: CASSLYTSGGGTDTQYF; cdr3_nt: TGCGCCAGCAGCTTATATACTAGCGGGGGGGGCACAGATACGCAGTATTTT
d_call: -; clone_size: -; j_call: TRBJ1-5; v_call: TRBV3-1/TRBV3-2; cdr3_aa: CASSPLGDQPQHF; cdr3_nt: TGTGCCAGCAGCCCCTTGGGAGATCAGCCCCAGCATTTT
d_call: -; clone_size: -; j_call: TRBJ2-7; v_call: TRBV6-2/TRBV6-3; cdr3_aa: CASSYVGDEQYF; cdr3_nt: TGTGCCAGCAGTTACGTCGGGGACGAGCAGTACTTC
d_call: TRBD1; clone_size: few; j_call: TRBJ1-1; v_call: TRBV25-1; cdr3_aa: CASSDPGQGNTEAFF; cdr3_nt: TGTGCCAGCAGTGATCCGGGACAGGGGAACACTGAAGCTTTCTTT
d_call: -; clone_size: -; j_call: TRBJ2-7; v_call: TRBV4-3; cdr3_aa: CASSQGFASVYEQYF; cdr3_nt: TGCGCCAGCAGCCAAGGATTTGCGTCCGTATACGAGCAGTACTTC
d_call: TRBD2; clone_size: -; j_call: TRBJ2-3; v_call: TRBV19; cdr3_aa: CASSWASGLPTDTQYF; cdr3_nt: TGTGCCAGTAGTTGGGCTAGCGGGCTTCCCACAGATACGCAGTATTTT
d_call: TRBD2; clone_size: -; j_call: TRBJ2-2; v_call: TRBV7-9; cdr3_aa: CASSAILASNTGELFF; cdr3_nt: TGTGCCAGCAGCGCTATACTAGCGTCGAACACCGGGGAGCTGTTTTTT
d_call: -; clone_size: -; j_call: TRBJ2-5; v_call: TRBV11-2; cdr3_aa: CASSLEVSGETQYF; cdr3_nt: TGTGCCAGCAGCTTAGAGGTCAGCGGGGAGACCCAGTACTTC
d_call: TRBD1; clone_size: -; j_call: TRBJ2-7; v_call: TRBV7-9; cdr3_aa: CASSASDRGKYEQYF; cdr3_nt: TGTGCCAGCAGCGCCTCGGACAGGGGGAAATACGAGCAGTACTTC
d_call: TRBD2; clone_size: -; j_call: TRBJ2-1; v_call: TRBV5-1; cdr3_aa: CASSLDGSGRPDSYNEQFF; cdr3_nt: TGCGCCAGCAGCTTGGATGGTAGCGGGAGGCCCGACTCCTACAATGAGCAGTTCTTC
d_call: -; clone_size: -; j_call: TRBJ2-5; v_call: TRBV6-5; cdr3_aa: CASSSPAGTQYF; cdr3_nt: TGTGCCAGCAGTTCCCCGGCGGGGACCCAGTACTTC
d_call: -; clone_size: -; j_call: TRBJ1-4; v_call: TRBV7-9; cdr3_aa: CASSQTREKLFF; cdr3_nt: TGTGCCAGCAGCCAGACCAGGGAAAAACTGTTTTTT
d_call: -; clone_size: -; j_call: TRBJ2-7; v_call: TRBV6-5; cdr3_aa: CAVYIGQSYEQYF; cdr3_nt: TGTGCCGTCTACATTGGACAGTCTTACGAGCAGTACTTC
d_call: -; clone_size: -; j_call: TRBJ1-1; v_call: TRBV10-3; cdr3_aa: CAISESKGRTEAFF; cdr3_nt: TGTGCCATCAGTGAGTCGAAGGGGAGGACTGAAGCTTTCTTT
d_call: -; clone_size: -; j_call: TRBJ2-1; v_call: TRBV7-9; cdr3_aa: CASSLDGGYNEQFF; cdr3_nt: TGTGCCAGCAGCTTAGACGGGGGCTACAATGAGCAGTTCTTC
d_call: TRBD1; clone_size: -; j_call: TRBJ1-5; v_call: TRBV7-9; cdr3_aa: CASSATGVGNQPQHF; cdr3_nt: TGTGCCAGCAGCGCAACAGGGGTAGGCAATCAGCCCCAGCATTTT
d_call: -; clone_size: -; j_call: TRBJ2-4; v_call: TRBV7-9; cdr3_aa: CASSSGGSKNIQYF; cdr3_nt: TGTGCCAGCAGCTCAGGGGGGTCCAAAAACATTCAGTACTTC
d_call: -; clone_size: few; j_call: TRBJ2-7; v_call: TRBV4-1; cdr3_aa: CASSQVGVGGDGYEQYF; cdr3_nt: TGCGCCAGCAGCCAGGTTGGGGTGGGGGGTGATGGCTACGAGCAGTACTTC
d_call: -; clone_size: -; j_call: TRBJ1-5; v_call: TRBV11-2; cdr3_aa: CASSVDRGYQPQHF; cdr3_nt: TGTGCCAGCAGCGTAGACAGAGGGTATCAGCCCCAGCATTTT
d_call: TRBD2; clone_size: -; j_call: TRBJ2-7; v_call: TRBV9; cdr3_aa: CASSGTSGGGEQYF; cdr3_nt: TGTGCCAGCAGCGGGACTAGCGGGGGAGGCGAGCAGTACTTC
d_call: -; clone_size: -; j_call: TRBJ1-2; v_call: TRBV28; cdr3_aa: CASSPGLSYGYTF; cdr3_nt: TGTGCCAGCAGTCCTGGACTCTCCTATGGCTACACCTTC
d_call: -; clone_size: -; j_call: TRBJ2-7; v_call: TRBV15; cdr3_aa: CATSRDPGTYEQYF; cdr3_nt: TGTGCCACCAGCAGAGACCCAGGGACCTACGAGCAGTACTTC
d_call: -; clone_size: -; j_call: TRBJ1-1; v_call: TRBV5-1; cdr3_aa: CASSLSRPNTEAFF; cdr3_nt: TGCGCCAGCAGCTTGTCCAGGCCGAACACTGAAGCTTTCTTT
d_call: TRBD1; clone_size: -; j_call: TRBJ2-7; v_call: TRBV5-1; cdr3_aa: CASSFEGTGHSYEQYF; cdr3_nt: TGCGCCAGCAGCTTCGAGGGGACAGGACACTCCTACGAGCAGTACTTC
d_call: TRBD2; clone_size: once; j_call: TRBJ2-4; v_call: TRBV6-1; cdr3_aa: CASSVTSGGAWNIQYF; cdr3_nt: TGTGCCAGCAGTGTTACTAGCGGGGGGGCTTGGAACATTCAGTACTTC
d_call: -; clone_size: -; j_call: TRBJ1-5; v_call: TRBV6-6; cdr3_aa: CASSRLGGVGNQPQHF; cdr3_nt: TGTGCCAGCAGTCGACTTGGGGGGGTAGGCAATCAGCCCCAGCATTTT
d_call: TRBD2; clone_size: -; j_call: TRBJ2-7; v_call: TRBV18; cdr3_aa: CASSSRSTSGYSYEQYF; cdr3_nt: TGTGCCAGCTCTAGCCGCTCGACTAGCGGATATTCCTACGAGCAGTACTTC
d_call: -; clone_size: once; j_call: TRBJ2-3; v_call: TRBV7-9; cdr3_aa: CASRPFQQVGEDTQYF; cdr3_nt: TGTGCCAGCAGACCTTTCCAACAGGTAGGAGAAGATACGCAGTATTTT
d_call: -; clone_size: -; j_call: TRBJ1-6; v_call: TRBV10-2; cdr3_aa: CASRRDINSPLHF; cdr3_nt: TGCGCCAGCAGGAGGGACATTAATTCACCCCTCCACTTT
d_call: -; clone_size: -; j_call: TRBJ1-2; v_call: TRBV24-1; cdr3_aa: CATTNAGELFGYTF; cdr3_nt: TGTGCCACCACTAACGCGGGGGAGCTTTTTGGCTACACCTTC
d_call: TRBD2; clone_size: -; j_call: TRBJ2-7; v_call: TRBV11-2; cdr3_aa: CASSLGGGRVDEQYF; cdr3_nt: TGTGCCAGCAGCTTAGGGGGCGGGAGGGTCGACGAGCAGTACTTC
d_call: TRBD2; clone_size: -; j_call: TRBJ2-7; v_call: TRBV7-9; cdr3_aa: CASSFGAGGSYEQYF; cdr3_nt: TGTGCCAGCAGCTTTGGCGCGGGAGGCTCCTACGAGCAGTACTTC
d_call: -; clone_size: -; j_call: TRBJ1-5; v_call: TRBV28; cdr3_aa: CASRPGGLGWQPQHF; cdr3_nt: TGTGCCAGCAGGCCAGGAGGTCTGGGGTGGCAGCCCCAGCATTTT
d_call: -; clone_size: -; j_call: TRBJ1-1; v_call: TRBV19; cdr3_aa: CASRKGVKKNTEAFF; cdr3_nt: TGTGCCAGTCGAAAAGGGGTGAAGAAAAACACTGAAGCTTTCTTT
d_call: -; clone_size: -; j_call: TRBJ2-3; v_call: TRBV18; cdr3_aa: CASSPLLSTSTDTQYF; cdr3_nt: TGTGCCAGCTCACCACTTCTCTCCACTAGCACAGATACGCAGTATTTT
d_call: TRBD2; clone_size: -; j_call: TRBJ2-3; v_call: TRBV7-9; cdr3_aa: CASSGQGTSGRVADTQYF; cdr3_nt: TGTGCCAGCAGCGGACAAGGGACTAGCGGGAGAGTGGCAGATACGCAGTATTTT
d_call: -; clone_size: -; j_call: TRBJ1-5; v_call: TRBV3-1/TRBV3-2; cdr3_aa: CASSLRGGAAQPQHF; cdr3_nt: TGTGCCAGCAGCCTAAGAGGGGGGGCAGCTCAGCCCCAGCATTTT
d_call: TRBD2; clone_size: -; j_call: TRBJ2-1; v_call: TRBV6-1; cdr3_aa: CASSDIAGGPREQFF; cdr3_nt: TGTGCCAGCAGTGATATAGCGGGAGGGCCGCGGGAGCAGTTCTTC
d_call: -; clone_size: -; j_call: TRBJ1-5; v_call: TRBV19; cdr3_aa: CASSIGTLISGVNQPQHF; cdr3_nt: TGTGCCAGTAGTATAGGGACACTTATTTCTGGGGTTAATCAGCCCCAGCATTTT
d_call: -; clone_size: few; j_call: TRBJ1-2; v_call: TRBV10-3; cdr3_aa: CAITDNYGYTF; cdr3_nt: TGTGCCATCACAGATAACTATGGCTACACCTTC
d_call: TRBD2; clone_size: -; j_call: TRBJ2-1; v_call: TRBV10-2; cdr3_aa: CASSVSPGLAGGREQFF; cdr3_nt: TGCGCCAGCAGTGTCTCTCCGGGACTAGCGGGGGGAAGGGAGCAGTTCTTC
d_call: -; clone_size: -; j_call: TRBJ2-7; v_call: TRBV15; cdr3_aa: CATSREGVSGSYEQYF; cdr3_nt: TGTGCCACCAGCAGAGAAGGGGTTTCGGGCTCCTACGAGCAGTACTTC
d_call: TRBD1; clone_size: few; j_call: TRBJ1-2; v_call: TRBV12-3/TRBV12-4; cdr3_aa: CASSFQGAGGYTF; cdr3_nt: TGTGCCAGCAGTTTCCAGGGGGCAGGGGGCTACACCTTC
d_call: -; clone_size: few; j_call: TRBJ2-2; v_call: TRBV3-1/TRBV3-2; cdr3_aa: CASSQEGAGSAGELFF; cdr3_nt: TGTGCCAGCAGCCAAGAGGGGGCAGGGAGTGCCGGGGAGCTGTTTTTT
d_call: TRBD1; clone_size: -; j_call: TRBJ2-7; v_call: TRBV3-1/TRBV3-2; cdr3_aa: CASSRSFAGTGAIYEQYF; cdr3_nt: TGTGCCAGCAGCCGATCATTTGCCGGGACAGGGGCGATTTACGAGCAGTACTTC
d_call: -; clone_size: -; j_call: TRBJ2-1; v_call: TRBV2; cdr3_aa: CASAREEAEQFF; cdr3_nt: TGTGCCAGTGCTAGGGAGGAGGCTGAGCAGTTCTTC
d_call: TRBD1; clone_size: -; j_call: TRBJ1-1; v_call: TRBV5-1; cdr3_aa: CASSSLDRGSEAFF; cdr3_nt: TGCGCCAGCAGCTCCCTCGACAGGGGGTCTGAAGCTTTCTTT